One and the same sample provided the 27 T cell receptor beta chains below, sequenced in a study of OX40 agonist ivuxolimab in advanced cancers. Some clones are missing from TCRdb's copy, which holds only in-frame ones; the method was immunoSEQ multiplex PCR. This sample has under 95,000 clones, with about nine tenths found just once. This material consisted of CD4+ or CD8+ T cells sorted from blood, taken in a trial of the OX40 agonist ivuxolimab. These TCRs come from an adult with an advanced solid tumor such as melanoma, head and neck, liver or kidney cancer.

J is TRBJ2-1 and V is TRBV5-4; 10 nucleotides line up with TRBD2. The CDR3 runs 16 residues. With 0 bases clipped from V and 1 base from J, the junction kept 1 base outside the gene matches. The V gene's germline CDR1 is SGHNT and CDR2 YYREEE (reference sequence). CDR3 amino acids: CASSLGGLASYNEQFF. CDR3 bases: TGTGCCAGCAGCTTGGGGGGACTAGCGTCCTACAATGAGCAGTTCTTC. Based on the CDR3 plus reference TRBV5-4 and TRBJ2-1, the full variable domain is ETGVTQSPTHLIKTRGQQVTLRCSSQSGHNTVSWYQQALGQGPQFIFQYYREEENGRGNFPPRFSGLQFPNYSSELNVNALELDDSALYLCASSLGGLASYNEQFFGPGTRLTVL.

V is TRBV28 and J is TRBJ1-2; D unclear. Looked up from germline, CDR1 is MDHEN and CDR2 is SYDVKM. The V and J ends lost 2 bases and 3 bases respectively, with 13 bases between them. The CDR3 has 15 amino acids. DNA of the CDR3: TGTGCCAGCAGTTTAGCCCCACCCTTACACTATGGCTACACCTTC. Protein product: CASSLAPPLHYGYTF.

In its sample, this clone was seen a few times. This chain joins TRBV11-2 and TRBJ2-7; D possibly matches TRBD1 or TRBD2 (5 bases each). Trimming removed 3 bases from V and 2 bases from J, with 20 bases in between. The CDR3 has 17 residues. Germline lookup yields CDR1 SGHAT and CDR2 FQNNGV. CDR3 amino acids: CASSLRGVGRRAYEQYF. The CDR3 DNA reads as TGTGCCAGCAGCTTGAGAGGAGTGGGACGGAGAGCCTACGAGCAGTACTTC.

The rearrangement joins TRBV28 to TRBJ2-7; 7 nucleotides line up with TRBD2. With 5 bases clipped from V and 5 bases from J, the junction kept 12 bases outside the gene matches. The CDR3 covers 15 residues. The V gene's germline CDR1 is MDHEN and CDR2 SYDVKM. CDR3 sequence (DNA): TGTGCCAGCAGTCTATTCCGGGCCCGGGGGGACGAGCAGTACTTC. This gives the protein CASSLFRARGDEQYF.

This clone showed up just once. V gene TRBV7-8 combines with J gene TRBJ1-4; TRBD1 agrees at 9 bases. The CDR3 runs 15 residues. V shed 5 bases and J 8 bases; nucleotides not matched to a gene: 9. Germline V gene lookup returns CDR1 SGHVS and CDR2 FQNEAQ. CDR3 amino acids: CASSRLTGGDEKLFF. As DNA, the CDR3 is TGTGCCAGCAGCCGGCTGACAGGGGGTGACGAAAAACTGTTTTTT.

The chain recombines TRBV7-3 with TRBJ2-1; tentatively, D is TRBD2 (6 bases). CDR3 length: 15 amino acids. V was pared by 5 bases and J by 0 bases, with 11 bases between. Germline CDR1 and CDR2: SGHTA and FQGTGA. The CDR3 sequence is CASSHSGSSYNEQFF. For the CDR3, the DNA is TGTGCCAGCAGCCATAGCGGAAGCTCCTACAATGAGCAGTTCTTC.

The J gene is TRBJ2-2, the V gene TRBV2, with no clear D. In germline, CDR1 is SNHLY, CDR2 FYNNEI. V was shortened by 4 bases and J by 5 bases, with 8 bases between the two germline ends. This CDR3 has 13 residues. Written as DNA, the CDR3 is TGTGCCAGCAGTGCCCTCTGGACCGGGGAGCTGTTTTTT. It is translated as CASSALWTGELFF.

The gene calls are TRBV6-6 and TRBJ1-1; D is undetermined. Germline V gene sequence: CDR1 MNHNY, CDR2 SVGAGI (reference sequence). Trimming cost V 0 bases and J 11 bases, with 10 bases left between them. The CDR3 runs 12 residues. The CDR3 loop reads CASSYSTTSAFF. In DNA, the CDR3 is TGTGCCAGCAGTTACTCGACCACGTCCGCTTTCTTT.

V usage is TRBV13 and J usage is TRBJ2-7; the match to TRBD1 covers 8 bases. In germline, CDR1 is PRHDT, CDR2 FYEKMQ (reference sequence). The CDR3 sequence is 15 residues long. V was clipped by 4 bases and J by 4 bases; unmatched bases: 9. This CDR3 is CASSSRTGWTYEQYF. The CDR3 DNA follows: TGTGCCAGCAGCTCGAGGACAGGGTGGACATACGAGCAGTACTTC.

This clone was found a few times. This chain uses TRBV4-1 with TRBJ1-1, with 7 nucleotides matching TRBD1. Trimming at V came to 7 bases and at J to 4 bases, leaving 18 bases not matched to a gene. Germline-derived CDR1 and CDR2 are MGHRA and YSYEKL. The CDR3 contains 17 residues. CDR3 region: CASKFQRQGSLGTEAFF. In DNA, the CDR3 is TGCGCCAGCAAATTCCAAAGACAGGGTAGCTTAGGCACTGAAGCTTTCTTT.

The chain carries TRBV10-1 and TRBJ2-1; TRBD1 aligns across 11 bases. After removal of 3 bases from V and 6 bases from J, the junction contained 4 bases not matched to a gene. This CDR3 is built from 15 residues. Germline lookup yields CDR1 WNHNN and CDR2 SYGVQD (reference sequence). The CDR3 nucleotides read TGCGCCAGCAGTGACCGGGACAGGGGGAGCAATGAGCAGTTCTTC. Translation gives CASSDRDRGSNEQFF.

The chain joins TRBV11-1 to TRBJ2-7, with TRBD1 matching 7 bases. The V and J ends lost 5 bases and 7 bases, in that order; junction bases with no gene match: 14. The CDR3 consists of 15 residues. Germline V gene data show CDR1 as SGHAT and CDR2 as FQDESV (reference sequence). The CDR3 DNA follows: TGTGCCAGCAGCCACGGACAGGCGACAGGGCGTGAGCAGTACTTC. Amino acids: CASSHGQATGREQYF. Complete variable domain (other parts from reference TRBV11-1 and TRBJ2-7): EAEVAQSPRYKITEKSQAVAFWCDPISGHATLYWYRQILGQGPELLVQFQDESVVDDSQLPKDRFSAERLKGVDSTLKIQPAELGDSAMYLCASSHGQATGREQYFGPGTRLTVT.

The chain combines TRBV28 with TRBJ1-2, with D tentatively TRBD1 (6 bases). From germline, CDR1 is MDHEN and CDR2 SYDVKM. This CDR3 contains 13 residues. V was pared by 5 bases and J by 3 bases, with 10 bases between. CDR3 region: CASSPGADYGYTF. As DNA, the CDR3 is TGTGCCAGCAGTCCAGGGGCGGACTATGGCTACACCTTC.

This chain connects TRBV19 to TRBJ1-3; no clear D. Trimming left V 11 bases short and J 0 bases short, with 14 bases between. Germline lookup yields CDR1 LNHDA and CDR2 SQIVND (reference sequence). The CDR3 loop spans 14 amino acids. The CDR3 reads CASATDSSGNTIYF. The CDR3 DNA is TGTGCCTCCGCGACGGATAGCTCTGGAAACACCATATATTTT.

This clone occurred once. This sequence joins TRBV10-3 and TRBJ2-6; TRBD1 aligns across 7 bases. Looked up from germline, CDR1 is ENHRY and CDR2 is SYGVKD. The J segment lost 1 base and the V segment lost 6 bases, leaving 9 bases of the junction unmatched. This CDR3 is 17 amino acids long. The CDR3 coding sequence is TGTGCCATCAGGGCCGGGACAGCACCTTCTGGGGCCAACGTCCTGACTTTC. It yields the protein CAIRAGTAPSGANVLTF.

The J gene is TRBJ2-3, the V gene TRBV5-1; D not certain. The CDR3 consists of 14 residues. V lost 1 base and J 1 base, leaving 7 bases between the germline ends. Germline-derived CDR1 and CDR2 are SGHRS and YFSETQ. CDR3 sequence (DNA): TGCGCCAGCAGCTTGACCCAACGCACAGATACGCAGTATTTT. As protein: CASSLTQRTDTQYF.

The gene calls are TRBV5-1 and TRBJ2-7; 7 bases agree with TRBD1. Germline CDR1 SGHRS, CDR2 YFSETQ. The V and J ends lost 4 bases and 0 bases, in that order; junction bases with no gene match: 4. There are 14 residues in the CDR3. The CDR3 DNA reads as TGCGCCAGCAGCCGACAGGGAAGCTCCTACGAGCAGTACTTC. It is translated as CASSRQGSSYEQYF.

The chain uses TRBV11-2 and TRBJ2-1, with TRBD2 matching over 10 bases. The CDR3 extends over 17 amino acids. Germline CDR1 reads SGHAT; CDR2 reads FQNNGV. With 5 bases clipped from V and 9 bases from J, the junction kept 16 bases outside the gene matches. CDR3 bases: TGTGCCAGCAGCCCGAACCCCTCACTAGCGGGACCGCGTGAGCAGTTCTTC. Encoded protein: CASSPNPSLAGPREQFF.

The J gene is TRBJ1-4, the V gene TRBV7-9; D remains ambiguous. CDR1 and CDR2 (germline): SEHNR, FQNEAQ (reference sequence). With 5 bases removed from V and 8 bases from J, the gap between germline ends came to 15 bases. The CDR3 totals 14 residues. The CDR3 region has the DNA TGTGCCAGCAGCCCAAGCGGGCTAGGGGAAAAACTGTTTTTT. Translated: CASSPSGLGEKLFF.

This rearrangement joins TRBV7-3 to TRBJ2-7, with D possibly being TRBD1 or TRBD2 (5 bases each). Germline V gives CDR1 SGHTA, CDR2 FQGTGA. V lost 5 bases to trimming and J lost 6 bases, with 20 bases between them. The CDR3 runs 15 residues. CDR3 amino acids: CASSTGAGPLTEQYF. In DNA, the CDR3 is TGTGCCAGCAGCACCGGGGCAGGACCCTTGACCGAGCAGTACTTC. Filled out from reference TRBV7-3 and TRBJ2-7, the complete variable domain reads GAGVSQTPSNKVTEKGKYVELRCDPISGHTALYWYRQSLGQGPEFLIYFQGTGAADDSGLPNDRFFAVRPEGSVSTLKIQRTERGDSAVYLCASSTGAGPLTEQYFGPGTRLTVT.

The rearrangement links TRBV5-4 to TRBJ2-7; D unresolved. Germline-derived CDR1 and CDR2 are SGHNT and YYREEE (reference sequence). Trimming took 0 bases from V and 2 from J, leaving 12 bases between them. CDR3 size: 15 residues. CDR3 region: CASSLAADSPYEQYF. The CDR3 DNA sequence: TGTGCCAGCAGCTTGGCGGCAGACTCTCCCTACGAGCAGTACTTC.

The chain couples TRBV19 to TRBJ2-5, with TRBD1 matching 11 bases. The junction had 2 bases not matched to a gene; V was cut back by 6 bases and J by 5 bases. The CDR3 extends over 13 amino acids. CDR1 is LNHDA and CDR2 is SQIVND in the germline V gene (reference sequence). The CDR3: CASRDRGLETQYF. The CDR3 DNA reads as TGTGCCAGTAGGGACAGGGGGCTTGAGACCCAGTACTTC.

The CDR3 nucleotides are TGTGCCAGCAGCTCGGGGACGCGGTACAATGAGCAGTTCTTC. It translates to CASSSGTRYNEQFF. The genes are TRBV7-9 and TRBJ2-1; D may match TRBD1 or TRBD2 (5 bases each). The CDR3 spans 14 residues. CDR1 and CDR2 (germline): SEHNR, FQNEAQ (reference sequence). Trimming stripped 4 bases from V and 4 bases from J, with 11 bases between.

This clone was counted once. This chain uses TRBV7-9 with TRBJ2-7, with a weak D call TRBD1 (5 bases). CDR3 size: 16 residues. Germline CDR1 and CDR2: SEHNR and FQNEAQ (reference sequence). V was cut by 5 bases and J by 3 bases, with 20 bases left in between. CDR3 nucleotides: TGTGCCAGCAGCCTTTTTAAGGGTTCAGGGTTCTACGAGCAGTACTTC. Translating gives CASSLFKGSGFYEQYF.

DNA for the CDR3: TGTGCCAGCAGCTTTGCACCAGGAGGGGGGGAGACCCAGTACTTC. It translates to CASSFAPGGGETQYF. This chain connects TRBV5-5 to TRBJ2-5, with D perhaps given as TRBD1 or TRBD2 (6 bases each). CDR3 length: 15 amino acids. Germline loops: CDR1 SGHKS, CDR2 YYEKEE (reference sequence). Trimming shortened V by 2 bases and J by 5 bases, and 16 bases separated the two germline ends.

This clone turned up a few times. The rearrangement uses TRBV9 and TRBJ1-2; D remains ambiguous. The CDR3 length is 13 residues. The V end lost 0 bases, the J end lost 6 bases, and 9 bases lay between the germline ends. Per the germline V gene, CDR1 is SGDLS and CDR2 is YYNGEE. CDR3 region: CASSVGGRHGYTF. DNA of the CDR3: TGTGCCAGCAGCGTAGGAGGGCGGCATGGCTACACCTTC. Full variable domain (outside the CDR3, taken from reference TRBV9 and TRBJ1-2): DSGVTQTPKHLITATGQRVTLRCSPRSGDLSVYWYQQSLDQGLQFLIQYYNGEERAKGNILERFSAQQFPDLHSELNLSSLELGDSALYFCASSVGGRHGYTFGSGTRLTVV.

This clone was seen a single time. The chain recombines TRBV10-3 with TRBJ2-7; TRBD1 aligns across 8 bases. CDR1 and CDR2 from the germline V gene are ENHRY and SYGVKD. CDR3 size: 15 residues. V dropped 3 bases and J dropped 2; count of bases not matched to a gene: 6. The CDR3 here is CAISEGAGGPYEQYF. CDR3 DNA sequence: TGTGCCATCAGTGAAGGGGCAGGGGGCCCCTACGAGCAGTACTTC.